The 4 T cell receptor beta chains below come from one sample, sequenced in a study of T cell clonotyping in hematopoietic cell transplantation. Profiled with immunoSEQ multiplex PCR; TCRdb holds only in-frame clones, not every one. Of thousands of clones in the sample, approximately 98% were seen once. The material sequenced was PBMCs, taken 30 days after allogeneic stem cell transplant. The receptors here all came from a male patient aged 60 to 75 who had an allogeneic stem cell transplant from a related donor, so the T cells may come from the graft donor. Some clones in this sample may be carry-over from other donors' samples.

V and J are TRBV30 and TRBJ1-6; no clear D gene. The ends were cut back, 2 bases at V and 10 bases at J, with 15 bases in the middle. Germline CDR1 and CDR2: GTSNPN and SVGIG (reference sequence). This CDR3 region has 14 residues. CDR3 region: CAWSRAGGSSPLHF. As DNA, the CDR3 is TGTGCCTGGAGTAGAGCTGGTGGGTCCTCACCCCTCCACTTT. The whole variable domain, filled in from reference TRBV30 and TRBJ1-6, reads SQTIHQWPATLVQPVGSPLSLECTVEGTSNPNLYWYRQAAGRGLQLLFYSVGIGQISSEVPQNLSASRPQDRQFILSSKKLLLSDSGFYLCAWSRAGGSSPLHFGNGTRLTVT.

The V gene is TRBV11-2, the J gene TRBJ2-2; 9 nucleotides align to TRBD1. J lost 10 bases, V lost 6 bases, and 6 bases had no gene match. CDR3 length equals 13 residues. Germline V lookup: CDR1 SGHAT, CDR2 FQNNGV. The CDR3: CASRFTGGAELFF. For the CDR3, the DNA is TGTGCCAGCAGGTTCACAGGGGGCGCGGAGCTGTTTTTT.

The CDR3 DNA follows: TGTGCCAGCAGCTTGGGGGAGGGGTACTATGGCTACACCTTC. Its translation: CASSLGEGYYGYTF. The chain combines TRBV5-6 with TRBJ1-2; tentative D call: TRBD1 (5 bases). The CDR3 is 14 residues long. V lost 0 bases to trimming and J lost 3 bases, with 9 bases between them. CDR1 and CDR2 (germline): SGHDT, YYEEEE.

V and J are TRBV7-2 and TRBJ2-4; D uncertain. Germline V lookup: CDR1 SGHTA, CDR2 FQGNSA. Trimming shortened V by 5 bases and J by 2 bases, and 13 bases separated the two germline ends. The CDR3 spans 15 residues. CDR3 region: CASSPSTTTKNIQYF. The CDR3 nucleotides are TGTGCCAGCAGCCCGTCAACTACGACCAAAAACATTCAGTACTTC.